This is a list of T cell receptor beta chains from one sample in a study of OX40 agonist ivuxolimab in advanced cancers. Generated by immunoSEQ multiplex PCR, the TCRdb table keeps only in-frame clones and is missing some. The sample records over 50,000 clones, approximately 86% being singletons. The material sequenced was CD4+ or CD8+ T cells sorted from blood, taken in a trial of the OX40 agonist ivuxolimab. These receptor sequences come from an adult with an advanced solid tumor such as melanoma, head and neck, liver or kidney cancer. Each CDR3 is given with its conserved first and last residue. The D gene is left open where the match is weak. The size of a clone is reported for some rows only, either as once, few or many, or as a class for expanded clones.

clone_size d_call j_call v_call cdr3_aa cdr3_nt
. . TRBJ1-2 TRBV7-2 CASSLGAGVNNYGYTF TGTGCCAGCAGCTTAGGGGCAGGGGTCAATAACTATGGCTACACCTTC
. TRBD2 TRBJ2-7 TRBV10-3 CAIGREITYEQYF TGTGCCATCGGGCGGGAGATAACCTACGAGCAGTACTTC
. . TRBJ2-7 TRBV5-1 CASSLIQGAKAVYEQYF TGCGCCAGCAGCTTGATTCAGGGCGCAAAAGCGGTATACGAGCAGTACTTC
. . TRBJ2-7 TRBV6-1 CASSELRGSYEQYF TGTGCCAGCAGTGAACTCCGGGGGTCCTACGAGCAGTACTTC
. . TRBJ2-5 TRBV5-1 CASSSRVQETQYF TGCGCCAGCAGCAGCAGGGTCCAAGAGACCCAGTACTTC
. . TRBJ2-2 TRBV13 CASSSRAVSGTGELFF TGTGCCAGCAGCTCCCGAGCCGTGTCGGGCACCGGGGAGCTGTTTTTT
. . TRBJ2-3 TRBV19 CASSTSRADTQYF TGTGCCAGTAGTACTAGCCGGGCAGATACGCAGTATTTT
. . TRBJ2-7 TRBV18 CASSRETDSYEQYF TGTGCCAGCTCACGAGAGACAGACTCCTACGAGCAGTACTTC
. . TRBJ2-7 TRBV29-1 CSVTGRAYEQYF TGCAGCGTGACCGGCCGTGCCTACGAGCAGTACTTC
. TRBD2 TRBJ2-1 TRBV14 CASSQGGSSGGWDEQFF TGTGCCAGCAGCCAAGGAGGGTCTAGCGGAGGGTGGGATGAGCAGTTCTTC
. . TRBJ1-1 TRBV6-6 CASSYSWEIGTEAFF TGTGCCAGCAGTTACAGCTGGGAAATAGGAACTGAAGCTTTCTTT
. . TRBJ2-7 TRBV19 CASSIFSGQTYEQYF TGTGCCAGTAGTATATTTTCAGGACAGACCTACGAGCAGTACTTC
. . TRBJ1-3 TRBV10-3 CAISETGNTIYF TGTGCCATCAGTGAGACTGGAAACACCATATATTTT
. . TRBJ2-4 TRBV23-1 CASSQKPFWLGRVEVHIQYF TGCGCCAGCAGTCAGAAACCATTCTGGTTGGGTCGGGTGGAGGTACACATTCAGTACTTC
. . TRBJ2-2 TRBV5-4 CASSLAPASYTGELFF TGTGCCAGCAGCTTGGCCCCAGCGTCTTACACCGGGGAGCTGTTTTTT
. . TRBJ1-4 TRBV4-2 CASSQEPGGAGEKLFF TGTGCCAGCAGCCAAGAACCCGGGGGAGCCGGGGAAAAACTGTTTTTT
. . TRBJ1-3 TRBV27 CASSLRGFSGNTIYF TGTGCCAGCAGTTTAAGGGGGTTCTCTGGAAACACCATATATTTT
few TRBD1 TRBJ2-1 TRBV5-6 CASSSRDRPYNEQFF TGTGCCAGCAGCTCCCGGGACAGACCTTACAATGAGCAGTTCTTC
. . TRBJ1-1 TRBV5-4 CASSLPDTEAFF TGTGCCAGCAGTCTGCCGGACACTGAAGCTTTCTTT
. TRBD2 TRBJ2-1 TRBV30 CAWSVTSGPEGDYNEQFF TGTGCCTGGAGTGTGACTAGCGGCCCCGAAGGGGACTACAATGAGCAGTTCTTC
. . TRBJ2-7 TRBV7-9 CASSWSGNSYEQYF TGTGCCAGCAGCTGGAGCGGCAACTCCTACGAGCAGTACTTC
. TRBD2 TRBJ2-5 TRBV4-1 CASSQEVTSGETQYF TGCGCCAGCAGCCAAGAGGTGACTAGCGGAGAGACCCAGTACTTC
once . TRBJ2-5 TRBV7-9 CASSSSLATQYF TGTGCCAGCAGCTCCTCCCTCGCCACCCAGTACTTC
. . TRBJ2-5 TRBV29-1 CSVEPVAKETQYF TGCAGCGTTGAGCCAGTGGCGAAAGAGACCCAGTACTTC
. TRBD1 TRBJ2-7 TRBV28 CASSFQTGGFDEQYF TGTGCCAGCAGTTTCCAGACAGGGGGCTTCGACGAGCAGTACTTC
. TRBD1 TRBJ1-1 TRBV27 CASSLVHRGLENTEAFF TGTGCCAGCAGTTTAGTCCACAGGGGGCTGGAGAACACTGAAGCTTTCTTT
once TRBD2 TRBJ2-2 TRBV5-8 CASKTVAGGNTGELFF TGTGCCAGCAAAACGGTAGCGGGAGGTAACACCGGGGAGCTGTTTTTT
. TRBD1 TRBJ2-3 TRBV29-1 CSVVSATGGFADTQYF TGCAGCGTTGTTTCCGCGACAGGGGGTTTCGCAGATACGCAGTATTTT
. . TRBJ2-1 TRBV18 CASSTGEDYNEQFF TGTGCCAGCTCCACAGGGGAGGACTACAATGAGCAGTTCTTC
once TRBD2 TRBJ2-3 TRBV4-3 CASSQELPLGGSTQYF TGCGCCAGCAGCCAAGAACTTCCCTTGGGGGGGAGTACGCAGTATTTT
. . TRBJ2-2 TRBV19 CASSPLTGWNTGELFF TGTGCCAGTAGTCCCCTTACAGGGTGGAACACCGGGGAGCTGTTTTTT
few TRBD1 TRBJ2-3 TRBV7-8 CASSYIGRGRADTQYF TGTGCCAGCAGTTACATCGGCAGGGGGCGCGCAGATACGCAGTATTTT
. TRBD2 TRBJ2-1 TRBV7-2 CASSLLAVNVNEQFF TGTGCCAGCAGCTTACTAGCGGTTAACGTCAATGAGCAGTTCTTC
few . TRBJ1-2 TRBV25-1 CASRVDGGSGYTF TGTGCCAGCAGAGTGGATGGCGGGTCTGGCTACACCTTC
. TRBD1 TRBJ2-1 TRBV15 CATSSPGTGHHEQFF TGTGCCACCAGCAGCCCCGGGACAGGGCACCATGAGCAGTTCTTC
. TRBD1 TRBJ2-7 TRBV14 CASSQAPGGYYEQYF TGTGCCAGCAGCCAAGCTCCAGGGGGTTACTACGAGCAGTACTTC
few TRBD2 TRBJ2-3 TRBV28 CASSRTTSGTTDTQYF TGTGCCAGCAGCCGAACGACTAGCGGGACGACAGATACGCAGTATTTT
. . TRBJ2-3 TRBV2 CASSVTRTTVDTQYF TGTGCCAGCAGTGTGACTAGGACCACAGTGGATACGCAGTATTTT
once . TRBJ2-2 TRBV21-1 CAPSGGRANTGELFF TGTGCACCGAGTGGCGGTCGAGCGAACACCGGGGAGCTGTTTTTT
. TRBD2 TRBJ2-7 TRBV7-2 CASSSSGRYEQYF TGTGCCAGCAGCTCAAGCGGGAGATACGAGCAGTACTTC
. . TRBJ2-7 TRBV10-3 CAISELGPTHYEQYF TGTGCCATCAGTGAACTCGGGCCGACACACTACGAGCAGTACTTC
. . TRBJ2-3 TRBV18 CASSPRRTDTQYF TGTGCCAGCTCACCACGACGAACAGATACGCAGTATTTT